A single sample gave rise to the 24 T cell receptor beta chains below, sequenced in a study of cytomegalovirus exposure and HLA in healthy donors. Profiled with immunoSEQ multiplex PCR; TCRdb holds only in-frame clones, not every one. The sample lists around 220,000 clones; around 88% were seen once. The sequencing input was PBMCs. The source is a woman under 30 in good health and CMV-seronegative.

This clone occurred a few times. V is TRBV7-9 and J is TRBJ1-5; D call uncertain. This CDR3 spans 13 amino acids. V was shortened by 0 bases and J by 9 bases, with 9 bases between the two germline ends. Germline assignment: CDR1 SEHNR and CDR2 FQNEAQ (reference sequence). In DNA form, the CDR3 reads TGTGCCAGCAGCTTAGCGGCAGGTTTGCCCCAGCATTTT. Protein: CASSLAAGLPQHF.

V gene TRBV4-3 combines with J gene TRBJ2-3, with TRBD2 identical over 11 bases. CDR3 length: 17 amino acids. CDR1 is LGHNA and CDR2 is YSLEER in the germline V gene. J was trimmed by 6 bases and V by 0 bases; bases with no gene match: 8. CDR3 nucleotide sequence: TGCGCCAGCAGCCAAGACCCAACTAGCGGGAGATCGGATACGCAGTATTTT. It yields the protein CASSQDPTSGRSDTQYF.

The V and J genes are TRBV2 and TRBJ1-2, with a tentative D call TRBD1 (6 bases). V lost 2 bases and J 3 bases, leaving 22 bases between the germline ends. The CDR3 loop spans 18 amino acids. Germline CDR1 reads SNHLY; CDR2 reads FYNNEI. DNA of the CDR3: TGTGCCAGCAGTGAACCAAGGGACCCGGTCGAGGGGGACTATGGCTACACCTTC. It is translated as CASSEPRDPVEGDYGYTF.

The V call is TRBV9, the J call TRBJ2-7; 9 bases map to TRBD1. Germline V gene lookup returns CDR1 SGDLS and CDR2 YYNGEE. V trimming: 5 bases; J trimming: 6 bases; junction bases outside the gene matches: 12. The CDR3 has 15 amino acids. The CDR3 protein is CASSKTGGLSGEQYF. In nucleotides, the CDR3 is TGTGCCAGCAGTAAAACAGGGGGCTTGTCGGGCGAGCAGTACTTC.

This chain links TRBV7-6 with TRBJ1-5; D might be TRBD1 (6 bases). Germline V gene data show CDR1 as SGHVS and CDR2 as FNYEAQ. Trimming removed 6 bases from V and 4 bases from J, with 10 bases in between. CDR3 length: 13 residues. CDR3 nucleotide sequence: TGTGCCAGCAGTTTGCAGGGGAATCAGCCCCAGCATTTT. It translates to CASSLQGNQPQHF. The full variable domain, with the rest looked up from reference TRBV7-6 and TRBJ1-5, is GAGVSQSPRYKVTKRGQDVALRCDPISGHVSLYWYRQALGQGPEFLTYFNYEAQQDKSGLPNDRFSAERPEGSISTLTIQRTEQRDSAMYRCASSLQGNQPQHFGDGTRLSIL.

This clone was seen only a few times. The chain is built from TRBV28 and TRBJ2-7; maybe TRBD1 (7 bases). V dropped 2 bases and J dropped 4 bases, with 18 bases sitting between them. The V gene's germline CDR1 is MDHEN and CDR2 SYDVKM. The CDR3 spans 16 residues. The CDR3 nucleotides are TGTGCCAGCAGTTTAGAAGTGGGGGGACAGATTTACGAGCAGTACTTC. Translated: CASSLEVGGQIYEQYF.

This clone was picked up a small number of times. The chain joins TRBV5-6 to TRBJ1-5; D perhaps matches TRBD1 (5 bases). Germline V gives CDR1 SGHDT, CDR2 YYEEEE. The CDR3 is made up of 15 amino acids. V lost 0 bases and J lost 5, with 12 bases in between. The CDR3 sequence: CASSLGQGVDQPQHF. CDR3 in DNA: TGTGCCAGCAGCTTGGGGCAGGGTGTGGATCAGCCCCAGCATTTT.

The J gene is TRBJ1-3, the V gene TRBV5-4; 11 nucleotides agree with TRBD1. Germline CDR1 and CDR2: SGHNT and YYREEE (reference sequence). V lost 1 base, J lost 2 bases, and 5 bases stayed unmatched. The CDR3 runs to 17 residues. CDR3 sequence reads: CASSLFMGQGAGNTIYF. The CDR3 coding sequence is TGTGCCAGCAGCTTGTTTATGGGACAGGGGGCTGGAAACACCATATATTTT.

V gene TRBV27 combines with J gene TRBJ2-3; TRBD2 aligns across 9 bases. Per the germline V gene, CDR1 is MNHEY and CDR2 is SMNVEV (reference sequence). The CDR3 has 15 amino acids. The V segment lost 2 bases and the J segment 2 bases; nucleotides outside the gene matches: 2. The CDR3 nucleotides are TGTGCCAGCAGTTTAAGACTAGCGGTCACAGATACGCAGTATTTT. Translated: CASSLRLAVTDTQYF.

In nucleotides, the CDR3 is TGTGCCAGCAGTTTAGGGACTAGAGGCTACACCTTC. The encoded protein is CASSLGTRGYTF. The chain links TRBV28 to TRBJ1-2, with D maybe TRBD1 (5 bases). The CDR3 is made up of 12 amino acids. The germline V gene encodes CDR1 MDHEN and CDR2 SYDVKM. Trimming removed 2 bases at V and 8 bases at J, with 9 bases between.

The J gene is TRBJ2-2, the V gene TRBV2, with D hard to call. Germline CDR1 SNHLY, CDR2 FYNNEI. The CDR3 runs to 17 residues. Trimming cost V 1 base and J 2 bases, with 14 bases left between them. The CDR3 protein is CASSEETPRLNTGELFF. CDR3 DNA sequence: TGTGCCAGCAGTGAAGAGACTCCCCGTCTAAACACCGGGGAGCTGTTTTTT.

The V call is TRBV19, the J call TRBJ2-4; 7 bases map to TRBD2. Germline loops: CDR1 LNHDA, CDR2 SQIVND (reference sequence). This CDR3 has 15 amino acids. Trimming removed 1 base from V and 2 bases from J; junction bases left unmatched: 2. CDR3 sequence reads: CASSIAGGTKNIQYF. As DNA, the CDR3 is TGTGCCAGTAGTATAGCGGGAGGAACCAAAAACATTCAGTACTTC. The full variable domain, in which reference TRBV19 and TRBJ2-4 provide the parts outside the CDR3, is DGGITQSPKYLFRKEGQNVTLSCEQNLNHDAMYWYRQDPGQGLRLIYYSQIVNDFQKGDIAEGYSVSREKKESFPLTVTSAQKNPTAFYLCASSIAGGTKNIQYFGAGTRLSVL.

The gene calls are TRBV10-3 and TRBJ2-7; 7 nucleotides agree with TRBD2. CDR3 length: 14 amino acids. V gave up 2 bases and J gave up 6 bases; unmatched junction bases: 7. The germline CDR1 and CDR2 sequences are ENHRY and SYGVKD. CDR3: CAISERAGALEQYF. In DNA form, the CDR3 reads TGTGCCATCAGTGAGAGGGCGGGAGCACTCGAGCAGTACTTC.

The CDR3 DNA reads as TGTGCCAGCAGCCACTTGAGCGGGAGGGCCAACAATGAGCAGTTCTTC. It yields the protein CASSHLSGRANNEQFF. V usage is TRBV14 and J usage is TRBJ2-1; 10 bases match TRBD2. Unmatched junction bases numbered 7, after V lost 3 bases and J lost 5 bases. The CDR3 has 16 residues. CDR1 is SGHDN and CDR2 is FVKESK in the germline V gene.

This sequence joins TRBV10-3 and TRBJ2-7, with D perhaps TRBD1 (5 bases). The CDR3 runs 14 residues. Germline lookup yields CDR1 ENHRY and CDR2 SYGVKD. V gave up 10 bases and J gave up 0 bases, with 16 bases separating them. The CDR3 loop reads CATLPGRSSYEQYF. The DNA of the CDR3 is TGTGCCACCCTGCCAGGGCGCAGCTCCTACGAGCAGTACTTC.

V gene TRBV4-1 combines with J gene TRBJ2-3, with 7 bases identical to TRBD2. The V segment lost 1 base and the J segment 6 bases; nucleotides outside the gene matches: 7. The germline CDR1 and CDR2 sequences are MGHRA and YSYEKL. The CDR3 consists of 15 residues. CDR3 sequence (DNA): TGCGCCAGCAGCCAAGGGCCCCGGGACTACGATACGCAGTATTTT. This encodes CASSQGPRDYDTQYF.

This clone appeared a few times. CDR3: CATRQQLLDGYTF. CDR3 coding DNA: TGTGCCACCCGACAGCAGCTATTAGATGGCTACACCTTC. V usage is TRBV7-6 and J usage is TRBJ1-2, with D maybe TRBD1 (5 bases). V dropped 10 bases and J dropped 6 bases, with 18 bases sitting between them. In germline, CDR1 is SGHVS, CDR2 FNYEAQ. The CDR3 consists of 13 residues.

The CDR3 is CASSQGGEETQYF. DNA of the CDR3: TGTGCCAGCAGCCAAGGGGGCGAGGAGACCCAGTACTTC. V usage is TRBV4-2 and J usage is TRBJ2-5; tentative D call: TRBD1 (5 bases). V shed 1 base and J shed 5 bases, with 8 bases lying between them. CDR3 length equals 13 residues. Germline assignment: CDR1 LGHNA and CDR2 YNFKEQ.

This chain uses TRBV5-1 with TRBJ2-3; TRBD1 is a possible D gene (5 bases). Per the germline V gene, CDR1 is SGHRS and CDR2 is YFSETQ. V was clipped by 4 bases and J by 3 bases, with 15 bases between them. The length of the CDR3 is 15 residues. The CDR3 DNA is TGCGCCAGCAGCCCCGAATATGGGGCTACAGATACGCAGTATTTT. Its translation: CASSPEYGATDTQYF.

The gene calls are TRBV5-1 and TRBJ1-2; 8 nucleotides line up with TRBD1. After removal of 4 bases from V and 2 bases from J, the junction contained 7 bases not matched to a gene. The CDR3 has 15 residues. In germline, CDR1 is SGHRS, CDR2 YFSETQ. CDR3: CASSPTNRGNYGYTF. The CDR3 DNA follows: TGCGCCAGCAGCCCAACAAACAGGGGGAACTATGGCTACACCTTC.

This clone was picked up a small number of times. The chain links TRBV6-4 to TRBJ2-1, with TRBD1 as a possible D gene (6 bases). Between the trimmed V and J ends, which lost 3 bases and 4 bases, there was a span of 10 bases. The CDR3 is 14 residues long. The V gene's germline CDR1 is MRHNA and CDR2 SNTAGT. Written as DNA, the CDR3 is TGTGCCAGCAGTGAGGAAACAGGGTACAATGAGCAGTTCTTC. This codes for CASSEETGYNEQFF.

V usage is TRBV5-5 and J usage is TRBJ2-7, with a tentative D call TRBD2 (5 bases). The V and J ends lost 2 bases and 3 bases respectively, with 9 bases between them. The CDR3 runs 13 residues. CDR1 is SGHKS, CDR2 YYEKEE, per germline (reference sequence). CDR3 residues: CASSFFEGYEQYF. For the CDR3, the DNA is TGTGCCAGCAGCTTTTTCGAGGGCTACGAGCAGTACTTC.

The gene calls are TRBV9 and TRBJ1-1; no clear D. CDR1 and CDR2 from the germline V gene are SGDLS and YYNGEE. Trimming pared 0 bases from V and 0 bases from J, leaving 9 bases between. This CDR3 is 15 amino acids long. The CDR3 DNA reads as TGTGCCAGCAGCGTAGGCGGGAGTATGAACACTGAAGCTTTCTTT. This codes for CASSVGGSMNTEAFF.

This chain uses TRBV19 with TRBJ2-2, with TRBD1 as a possible D gene (6 bases). This CDR3 contains 15 residues. CDR1 is LNHDA, CDR2 SQIVND, per germline (reference sequence). V lost 3 bases and J 3 bases, leaving 11 bases between the germline ends. CDR3 sequence: CASSIPGVDTGELFF. CDR3 DNA: TGTGCCAGTAGTATCCCAGGGGTCGACACCGGGGAGCTGTTTTTT.